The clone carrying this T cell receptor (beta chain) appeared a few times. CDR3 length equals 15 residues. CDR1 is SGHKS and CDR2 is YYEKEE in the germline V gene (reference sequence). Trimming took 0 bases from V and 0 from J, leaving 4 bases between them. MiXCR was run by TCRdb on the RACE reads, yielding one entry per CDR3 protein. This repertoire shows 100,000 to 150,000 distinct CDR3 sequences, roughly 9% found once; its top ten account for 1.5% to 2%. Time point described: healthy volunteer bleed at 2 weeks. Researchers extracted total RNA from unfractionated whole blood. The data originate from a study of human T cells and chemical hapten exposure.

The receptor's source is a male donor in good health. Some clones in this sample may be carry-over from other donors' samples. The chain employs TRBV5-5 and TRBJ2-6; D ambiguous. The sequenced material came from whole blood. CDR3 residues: CASSLALSGANVLTF. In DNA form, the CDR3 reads TGTGCCAGCAGCTTGGCACTCTCTGGGGCCAACGTCCTGACTTTC.